A selection of T cell receptor beta chains follows, all from one sample in a study of T cells in Graves' hyperthyroidism and ophthalmopathy. Each CDR3 protein gets one entry after TCRdb re-called the multiplex PCR reads with MiXCR. The sample consists of about 600,000 distinct CDR3 sequences, 16% of them appearing once. Sequencing was done on a sample of blood. The receptor set was obtained from a woman between 40 and 55 years old with Graves' ophthalmopathy. The CDR3 runs from the conserved cysteine through the conserved F or W. D genes are given only for firm matches. Not every row has a clone size; where given, it reads once, few, many or a size class.

V gene	J gene	clone size	D gene	CDR3 DNA	CDR3 protein
TRBV3-1	TRBJ2-5	many	.	TGTGCCAGCAGCCCTGCGGGACTGGAGACCCAGTACTTC	CASSPAGLETQYF
TRBV3-1	TRBJ1-1	many	.	TGTGCCAGCAGCCTTAGGAACACTGAAGCTTTCTTT	CASSLRNTEAFF
TRBV20-1	TRBJ1-1	.	.	TGCAGTGCTAGAGAACCAGGTAGGATGTACACTGAAGCTTTCTTT	CSAREPGRMYTEAFF
TRBV20-1	TRBJ2-7	few	TRBD2	TGCAGTGCTAGAGATAGCGGGAGACTAGCTTCCTACGAGCAGTACTTC	CSARDSGRLASYEQYF
TRBV2	TRBJ2-1	few	TRBD1	TGTGCCAGCACTCGGGACAGGGGCGATGAGCAGTTCTTC	CASTRDRGDEQFF
TRBV7-8	TRBJ2-5	many	TRBD1	TGTGCCAGCAGCTGGGACAGGGGTGGACAGACCCAGTACTTC	CASSWDRGGQTQYF
TRBV28	TRBJ2-5	many	.	TGTGCCAGCGGAACGACTCCTAGCAGAAAGACCCAGTACTTC	CASGTTPSRKTQYF
TRBV4-1	TRBJ1-1	once	.	TGCGCCAGCAGCCAAGGGGCATACACTGAAGCTTTCTTT	CASSQGAYTEAFF
TRBV20-1	TRBJ2-1	many	TRBD1	TGCAGTGCCCCACCGGGACAGGGTGGGAATGAGCAGTTCTTC	CSAPPGQGGNEQFF
TRBV4-2	TRBJ2-5	.	.	TGTGCCAGCAGCCAAGAAGGTGTCCGACTATCAGGGGAGACCCAGTACTTC	CASSQEGVRLSGETQYF
TRBV7-3	TRBJ1-2	.	TRBD1	TGTGCCAGTAGCGCAGGGGGCTTAACTAACTATGGCTACACCTTC	CASSAGGLTNYGYTF
TRBV7-9	TRBJ2-3	.	.	TGTGCCAGCAGCTTAGGCACGTTGGATACGCAGTATTTT	CASSLGTLDTQYF
TRBV20-1	TRBJ1-4	many	.	TGCAGTATCCGGGAAAGGGGGTTTAATGAAAAACTGTTTTTT	CSIRERGFNEKLFF
TRBV7-2	TRBJ2-7	many	.	TGTGCCAGCAGCTTGGACAGAGAAACCTACGAGCAGTACTTC	CASSLDRETYEQYF
TRBV11-3	TRBJ2-1	many	TRBD2	TGTGCCAGCAGCCTCGGGACTAGCGGGATCGATGAGCAGTTCTTC	CASSLGTSGIDEQFF
TRBV6-1	TRBJ2-3	.	TRBD2	TGTGCCAGCAGCAACGTGGGGCGGGAGCGGGGGGATACGCAGTATTTT	CASSNVGRERGDTQYF
TRBV6-4	TRBJ1-5	few	.	TGTGCCAGCAGTGATCGTGCGAATCAGCCCCAGCATTTT	CASSDRANQPQHF
TRBV5-1	TRBJ2-7	.	TRBD2	TGCGCCAGCAGCCATATTACTAGCGGCCCTTACGAGCAGTACTTC	CASSHITSGPYEQYF
TRBV2	TRBJ2-1	few	.	TGTGCCAGCAGGCGGGACAGTTTCTCCTACAATGAGCAGTTCTTC	CASRRDSFSYNEQFF
TRBV7-2	TRBJ2-6	.	TRBD1	TGTGCCAGCAGCCCCTGGACAGGTTACTCTGGGGCCAACGTCCTGACTTTC	CASSPWTGYSGANVLTF
TRBV24-1	TRBJ2-5	few	.	TGTGCCACCAGTGACCACCGACAGGAAAAAGAGACCCAGTACTTC	CATSDHRQEKETQYF
TRBV11-2	TRBJ1-1	many	.	TGTGCCAGCAGCTTAGATCAGACTGAAGCTTTCTTT	CASSLDQTEAFF
TRBV20-1	TRBJ2-3	many	TRBD2	TGCAGTGCTAACGGACTAGCGGGAGTCGGGGTATCTCTCAGCACAGATACGCAGTATTTT	CSANGLAGVGVSLSTDTQYF
TRBV11-2	TRBJ2-1	.	TRBD2	TGTGCCAGCTCACCTTTTACTAGCGGGAGCCGCTCGAGCTCCTACAATGAGCAGTTCTTC	CASSPFTSGSRSSSYNEQFF
TRBV2	TRBJ2-7	many	TRBD2	TGTGCCAGCAGTGGGAGGCTAGCGGGGGTCTACGAGCAGTACTTC	CASSGRLAGVYEQYF
TRBV6-1	TRBJ2-6	.	TRBD1	TGTGCCAGCAGAACCACCGGGACAGGGTTTACTGGGGCCAACGTCCTGACTTTC	CASRTTGTGFTGANVLTF
TRBV27	TRBJ2-1	many	TRBD2	TGTGCCAGCAGTTTTACGGCGGGAGGCCCAGTGAATGAGCAGTTCTTC	CASSFTAGGPVNEQFF
TRBV18	TRBJ2-1	few	TRBD2	TGTGCCAGCTCACCACAAACTAGCGGAGCGGGTAATGAGCAGTTCTTC	CASSPQTSGAGNEQFF
TRBV7-8	TRBJ2-2	few	TRBD1	TGTGCCAGCAGCCCTAGCAGGACAGGCCCGAGCACCGGGGAGCTGTTTTTT	CASSPSRTGPSTGELFF
TRBV2	TRBJ2-5	many	.	TGTGCCAGCAGTGAAAGGGGGGGCCCAGAGACCCAGTACTTC	CASSERGGPETQYF
TRBV5-5	TRBJ2-5	.	.	TGTGCCAGCAGCTCCCCTTGGGGAGTGGGGGGAGAGACCCAGTACTTC	CASSSPWGVGGETQYF
TRBV18	TRBJ1-1	many	.	TGTGCCAGCTCACCACCGTGGGGGCCGAACACTGAAGCTTTCTTT	CASSPPWGPNTEAFF
TRBV12-5	TRBJ2-3	.	TRBD2	TGTGCTAGTGGTTTGGTTCGACTAGCGGGAAACTTCACAGATACGCAGTATTTT	CASGLVRLAGNFTDTQYF
TRBV5-1	TRBJ2-5	.	.	TGCGCCAGCACCTTAACAGGAGGCCGGGAGACCCAGTACTTC	CASTLTGGRETQYF
TRBV12-3/TRBV12-4	TRBJ2-3	.	TRBD2	TGTGCCACCCAACGGGGGGGGAGCACAGATACGCAGTATTTT	CATQRGGSTDTQYF
TRBV29-1	TRBJ1-4	.	.	TGCAGCGTACAGGGTGGCGGGGAAAAACTGTTTTTT	CSVQGGGEKLFF
TRBV11-2	TRBJ2-3	few	.	TGTGCCAGCAACGGGGGAGCTGCGGGGGCCCGAACCACAGATACGCAGTATTTT	CASNGGAAGARTTDTQYF
TRBV7-9	TRBJ2-1	few	.	TGTGCCAGCGGACAGCATGGGAATGAGCAGTTCTTC	CASGQHGNEQFF
TRBV7-2	TRBJ2-1	.	.	TGTGCCAGCAGCTTAGGTTTAGGGAGGCGGTACAATGAGCAGTTCTTC	CASSLGLGRRYNEQFF
TRBV7-2	TRBJ2-7	.	.	TGTGCCAGCAGGTCTGGCGGAACTTCCTACGAGCAGTACTTC	CASRSGGTSYEQYF